What follows is one TCR beta chain and its context. As yet, its antigen is unknown. The sample is drawn from a study of cytomegalovirus exposure and HLA in healthy donors. Overall study results and limits: Accurate prediction of most subjects' HLA-A and HLA-B alleles from TCR beta sequences was reported. The authors enumerated over 150 TCR beta chains as linked to cytomegalovirus. There were several of the most significant clusters that appeared linked to common viral pathogens in a later analysis. Being productive about 87% or about 30% of the time was typical of most TCR beta V segments in an earlier analysis.

PCR used 60 Vbeta primers and 13 Jbeta primers. The protocol was immunoSEQ multiplex PCR, while the TCRdb copy is restricted to in-frame clones and leaves out a portion. Of some 200,000 clones listed, around 80% are singletons. This CDR3 is 14 amino acids long. Germline values: CDR1 SGHTA, CDR2 FQGNSA. Trimming stripped 3 bases from V and 5 bases from J, with 13 bases between. The clonotype originates from a woman aged 55-70 years in good health and CMV-seropositive. Source material: PBMCs. The chain links TRBV7-2 to TRBJ2-5, with no clear D. The CDR3 protein is CASSLNVHVETQYF. CDR3 coding DNA: TGTGCCAGCAGCTTGAATGTACATGTCGAGACCCAGTACTTC.